One TCR beta chain is described in this entry. This specimen belongs to a study of blood T cell repertoires in COVID-19. Looking at the study overall: Acute-phase and convalescent COVID-19 samples originated in the United States, Italy and Spain.

Original data processing: Estimates of nucleated cell counts were drawn from the amplification of reference gene primers. Here immunoSEQ multiplex PCR was the method, and the copy in TCRdb shows in-frame clones only, minus some. V, J and clone size are taken as reported in that table, and D and trimming were inferred from the DNA itself. The sample records under 350,000 clones, under 90% being singletons. Trimming cost V 2 bases and J 0 bases, with 21 bases left between them. The CDR3 contains 18 residues. CDR1 is SGHKS and CDR2 is YYEKEE in the germline V gene (reference sequence). This TCR came from a man aged 45 to 65 with acute or convalescent COVID-19. The rearrangement uses TRBV5-5 and TRBJ2-7; D is perhaps TRBD1 (6 bases). What was sequenced was peripheral blood. The CDR3: CASSFLDSLESPSYEQYF. In DNA form, the CDR3 reads TGTGCCAGCAGCTTCCTGGACAGTCTGGAGTCTCCCTCCTACGAGCAGTACTTC.